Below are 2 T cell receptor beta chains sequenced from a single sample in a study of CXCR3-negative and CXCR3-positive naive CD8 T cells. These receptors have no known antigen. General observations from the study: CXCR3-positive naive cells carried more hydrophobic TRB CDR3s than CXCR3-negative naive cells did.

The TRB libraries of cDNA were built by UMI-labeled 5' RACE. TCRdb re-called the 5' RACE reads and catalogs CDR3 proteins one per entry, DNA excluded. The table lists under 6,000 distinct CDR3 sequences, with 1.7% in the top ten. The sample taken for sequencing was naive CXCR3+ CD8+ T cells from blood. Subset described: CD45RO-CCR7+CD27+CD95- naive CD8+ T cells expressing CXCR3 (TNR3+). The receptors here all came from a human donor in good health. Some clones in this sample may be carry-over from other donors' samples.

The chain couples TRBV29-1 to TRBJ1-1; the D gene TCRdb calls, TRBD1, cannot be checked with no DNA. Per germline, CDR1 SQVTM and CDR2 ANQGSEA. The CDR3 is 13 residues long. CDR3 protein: CSALEEMLTEAFF.

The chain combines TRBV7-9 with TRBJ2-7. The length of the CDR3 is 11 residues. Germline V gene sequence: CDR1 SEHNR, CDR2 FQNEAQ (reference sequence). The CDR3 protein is CAGENKEEQYF.